This T cell receptor beta chain was identified during a study of blood T cell repertoires in COVID-19. In the study overall: Sites in the United States, Italy and Spain provided acute and convalescent COVID-19 samples. In each case, the material was cDNA or gDNA derived from T cells, B-cell-depleted T cells, or PBMCs.

As handled by the study authors: Reference gene primer amplification in the assay estimated nucleated cell counts. TCRdb keeps only in-frame clones here, not all; method: immunoSEQ multiplex PCR. From that table come the V and J calls and clone size; the DNA was used to work out D and trimming. The sample has 300,000 or so clones; about 88% are singletons. V shed 6 bases and J shed 0 bases, with 15 bases lying between them. The CDR3 totals 16 residues. The germline V gene has CDR1 MDHEN and CDR2 SYDVKM. The receptor was isolated from a man aged 65-85 years with acute or convalescent COVID-19. The sequencing sample was made of peripheral blood. V and J are TRBV28 and TRBJ1-3; a weak D match, TRBD1 (5 bases). The CDR3 protein is CASSLRGSSSGNTIYF. The CDR3 DNA reads as TGTGCCAGCAGCCTCCGGGGGTCGAGCTCTGGAAACACCATATATTTT.